One sample yielded the 32 T cell receptor beta chains listed below, sequenced in a study of siplizumab effects on memory and regulatory T cells. Repertoires were generated with immunoSEQ multiplex PCR, while TCRdb's copy carries only in-frame clones and drops some. This sample has about 87,000 clones, with 85% to 90% found just once. Sequencing was carried out using CD4+ T cells sorted from blood. The receptors come from a human donor in good health.

The V gene is TRBV7-3, the J gene TRBJ2-7; the match to TRBD1 covers 9 bases. The length of the CDR3 is 15 residues. V shed 1 base and J 3 bases; nucleotides not matched to a gene: 4. The germline gives CDR1 SGHTA, CDR2 FQGTGA. CDR3 loop: CASSLKSGQGYEQYF. As DNA, the CDR3 is TGTGCCAGCAGCTTAAAGTCGGGACAGGGCTACGAGCAGTACTTC.

CDR3 DNA: TGCGCCAGCAGCTTGGGGACCGCTGGAAACACCATATATTTT. Its translation: CASSLGTAGNTIYF. This chain uses TRBV5-1 with TRBJ1-3; unclear D gene. V gave up 0 bases and J gave up 2 bases, with 6 bases separating them. The CDR3 spans 14 residues. Germline V gene data show CDR1 as SGHRS and CDR2 as YFSETQ.

This clone was detected only a few times. V is TRBV2 and J is TRBJ2-1; a possible D gene is TRBD1 (6 bases). The V and J ends lost 2 bases and 6 bases respectively, with 14 bases between them. This CDR3 has 15 amino acids. Germline CDR1 reads SNHLY; CDR2 reads FYNNEI. The DNA of the CDR3 is TGTGCCAGCAGTGAATGGGGGCGGCACGTCAATGAGCAGTTCTTC. This translates into CASSEWGRHVNEQFF.

The genes are TRBV4-2 and TRBJ2-1; D is uncertain. This CDR3 is built from 16 residues. CDR1 is LGHNA, CDR2 YNFKEQ, per germline. V gave up 2 bases and J gave up 1 base, with 12 bases separating them. The CDR3 loop is CASSQFSTQSYNEQFF. CDR3 nucleotides: TGTGCCAGCAGCCAATTCTCTACCCAATCCTACAATGAGCAGTTCTTC.

V usage is TRBV19 and J usage is TRBJ2-5; 13 bases fit TRBD2. Germline trimming cut 6 bases from V and 2 bases from J; bases unmatched to any gene: 6. Germline CDR1 reads LNHDA; CDR2 reads SQIVND (reference sequence). This CDR3 is built from 16 residues. Here the CDR3 reads CASSHLLAGGQETQYF. The CDR3 DNA follows: TGTGCCAGTAGCCACTTACTAGCGGGAGGGCAAGAGACCCAGTACTTC.

CDR3 region: CASIRVHGGTEAFF. The DNA for the CDR3 is TGTGCCAGTATCCGGGTCCACGGTGGCACTGAAGCTTTCTTT. V and J are TRBV19 and TRBJ1-1, with D unresolved. V was trimmed by 7 bases and J by 4 bases, leaving 16 bases between them. Germline V gene lookup returns CDR1 LNHDA and CDR2 SQIVND (reference sequence). This CDR3 is 14 amino acids long.

As for this clone: The junction departs from the called germline gene at one end, perhaps through a read error. The V call is TRBV6-6, the J call TRBJ2-3, with D perhaps matching TRBD1 (5 bases). This CDR3 spans 12 amino acids. Germline V gene data show CDR1 as MNHNY and CDR2 as SVGAGI (reference sequence). The CDR3 bases are TGTGCCAGCGCGCCCGGCACAGGTACGCAGTATTTT. Residues: CASAPGTGTQYF.

The rearrangement joins TRBV10-3 to TRBJ2-7, with D unclear. The CDR3 is made up of 11 amino acids. V shed 4 bases and J shed 4 bases, with 5 bases lying between them. Germline V gives CDR1 ENHRY, CDR2 SYGVKD. The CDR3, as DNA: TGTGCCATCAGTGCTCTATACGAGCAGTACTTC. This gives the protein CAISALYEQYF.

The V gene is TRBV30, the J gene TRBJ1-6, with a tentative D call TRBD1 (5 bases). V shed 1 base and J shed 8 bases, with 9 bases lying between them. Germline V gene data show CDR1 as GTSNPN and CDR2 as SVGIG (reference sequence). The CDR3 totals 13 residues. This chain's CDR3 is CAWSGDSDSPLHF. Written as DNA, the CDR3 is TGTGCCTGGAGTGGGGACTCGGATTCACCCCTCCACTTT.

The chain recombines TRBV7-9 with TRBJ2-7, with 9 bases fitting TRBD2. CDR1 and CDR2 from the germline V gene are SEHNR and FQNEAQ (reference sequence). The V segment lost 3 bases and the J segment 3 bases; nucleotides outside the gene matches: 9. This CDR3 has 16 residues. The CDR3 loop is CASSFWGGREFYEQYF. The CDR3 bases are TGTGCCAGCAGCTTCTGGGGCGGGAGGGAATTCTACGAGCAGTACTTC.

The chain employs TRBV5-1 and TRBJ1-3; D gene unclear. V was trimmed by 2 bases and J by 4 bases, leaving 10 bases between them. The germline CDR1 and CDR2 sequences are SGHRS and YFSETQ. This CDR3 comprises 14 residues. The CDR3 protein is CASSLSEPGNTIYF. CDR3 DNA sequence: TGCGCCAGCAGCTTATCAGAGCCCGGAAACACCATATATTTT.

The V gene is TRBV6-5, the J gene TRBJ2-3; the D is unclear. Trimming removed 9 bases from V and 5 bases from J, with 9 bases in between. This CDR3 has 11 amino acids. Germline values: CDR1 MNHEY, CDR2 SVGAGI. CDR3 DNA sequence: TGTGCCAGTAGGGTTGGAGATACGCAGTATTTT. It specifies CASRVGDTQYF.

V gene TRBV4-1 combines with J gene TRBJ2-5; no definite D call. V lost 0 bases to trimming and J lost 5 bases, with 13 bases between them. Germline lookup yields CDR1 MGHRA and CDR2 YSYEKL. CDR3 length: 15 amino acids. CDR3 loop: CASSQEGTSWETQYF. CDR3 coding DNA: TGCGCCAGCAGCCAAGAAGGCACAAGTTGGGAGACCCAGTACTTC.

V usage is TRBV7-9 and J usage is TRBJ2-1; perhaps TRBD1 as D (5 bases). The germline V gene encodes CDR1 SEHNR and CDR2 FQNEAQ (reference sequence). Trimming shortened V by 5 bases and J by 6 bases, and 8 bases separated the two germline ends. The CDR3 covers 12 residues. The CDR3 DNA reads as TGTGCCAGCAGCCGGCAGGGCAATGAGCAGTTCTTC. This encodes CASSRQGNEQFF. Complete variable domain (other parts from reference TRBV7-9 and TRBJ2-1): DTGVSQNPRHKITKRGQNVTFRCDPISEHNRLYWYRQTLGQGPEFLTYFQNEAQLEKSRLLSDRFSAERPKGSFSTLEIQRTEQGDSAMYLCASSRQGNEQFFGPGTRLTVL.

The V gene is TRBV10-3, the J gene TRBJ1-3, with no clear D. Germline lookup yields CDR1 ENHRY and CDR2 SYGVKD. CDR3 length: 15 residues. V lost 5 bases, J lost 0 bases, and 11 bases lay in between. The CDR3 loop is CAISLGPNSGNTIYF. CDR3 nucleotides: TGTGCCATCAGTCTTGGACCAAACTCTGGAAACACCATATATTTT.

This chain joins TRBV5-1 and TRBJ2-3; 8 bases match TRBD2. CDR1 and CDR2 (germline): SGHRS, YFSETQ. CDR3 length: 16 residues. J was trimmed by 2 bases and V by 5 bases; bases with no gene match: 10. The CDR3 sequence: CASRSSGSPNTDTQYF. CDR3 coding DNA: TGCGCCAGCAGATCAAGCGGGAGCCCAAACACAGATACGCAGTATTTT.

The V gene is TRBV6-5, the J gene TRBJ2-1; D remains unclear. The CDR3 extends over 14 amino acids. Germline V gene lookup returns CDR1 MNHEY and CDR2 SVGAGI. V lost 4 bases and J 4 bases, leaving 11 bases between the germline ends. CDR3 sequence (DNA): TGTGCCAGCAGTTCCCCGTCCCGGTACAATGAGCAGTTCTTC. It is translated as CASSSPSRYNEQFF.

This chain uses TRBV5-1 with TRBJ1-3; D might be TRBD1 (5 bases). Germline CDR1 is SGHRS and CDR2 is YFSETQ. Trimming pared 4 bases from V and 2 bases from J, leaving 13 bases between. The CDR3 has 15 amino acids. The CDR3 nucleotides are TGCGCCAGCAGCCTCAATGGGGCAGCTGGAAACACCATATATTTT. Amino acid sequence: CASSLNGAAGNTIYF.

The chain combines TRBV9 with TRBJ2-3; maybe TRBD1 (5 bases). The V and J ends lost 3 bases and 1 base respectively, with 12 bases between them. Germline V gene sequence: CDR1 SGDLS, CDR2 YYNGEE. CDR3 size: 15 residues. This CDR3 reads CASSGQGLGTDTQYF. The CDR3 nucleotides are TGTGCCAGCAGCGGGCAGGGTCTAGGCACAGATACGCAGTATTTT.

The chain couples TRBV10-3 to TRBJ1-3; TRBD1 is a possible D gene (6 bases). The CDR3 is 15 amino acids. Trimming took off 6 bases at V and 0 bases at J, with 12 bases between the two ends. Germline CDR1 reads ENHRY; CDR2 reads SYGVKD. DNA of the CDR3: TGTGCCATCAGCCCCACAGGGAGCTCTGGAAACACCATATATTTT. Translating it yields CAISPTGSSGNTIYF.

The chain employs TRBV30 and TRBJ2-7; D might be TRBD1 (6 bases). Trimming took off 1 base at V and 5 bases at J, with 15 bases between the two ends. This CDR3 comprises 14 residues. The germline V gene has CDR1 GTSNPN and CDR2 SVGIG (reference sequence). The CDR3 is CAWSGGTYHDEQYF. The CDR3 DNA sequence: TGTGCCTGGAGTGGGGGGACATATCACGACGAGCAGTACTTC.

V usage is TRBV6-5 and J usage is TRBJ1-4, with 7 bases identical to TRBD1. Looked up from germline, CDR1 is MNHEY and CDR2 is SVGAGI. The ends lost 2 bases at V and 12 bases at J; junction bases unmatched: 3. The CDR3 length is 12 residues. CDR3 in amino acids: CASSYGTGELFF. DNA of the CDR3: TGTGCCAGCAGTTACGGAACAGGGGAACTGTTTTTT.

The chain joins TRBV5-5 to TRBJ2-5; 10 bases match TRBD1. V dropped 3 bases and J dropped 4; count of bases not matched to a gene: 3. CDR1 is SGHKS, CDR2 YYEKEE, per germline (reference sequence). The CDR3 is 14 residues long. The CDR3 DNA is TGTGCCAGCAGCTCGGGACAGGGGACAGAGACCCAGTACTTC. This translates into CASSSGQGTETQYF.

The rearrangement links TRBV19 to TRBJ2-3, with 8 nucleotides matching TRBD2. Germline trimming cut 2 bases from V and 1 base from J; bases unmatched to any gene: 5. Germline lookup yields CDR1 LNHDA and CDR2 SQIVND (reference sequence). This CDR3 is 16 amino acids long. CDR3 loop: CASSIRTSLGTDTQYF. CDR3 nucleotides: TGTGCCAGTAGTATAAGGACTAGCTTGGGCACAGATACGCAGTATTTT.

This chain connects TRBV2 to TRBJ2-3; no reliable D call. Trimming removed 4 bases at V and 5 bases at J, with 4 bases between. The CDR3 contains 11 residues. Germline CDR1 and CDR2: SNHLY and FYNNEI. The CDR3 protein is CASSVEDTQYF. The CDR3 DNA reads TGTGCCAGCAGTGTTGAAGATACGCAGTATTTT.

V and J are TRBV6-6 and TRBJ2-5; D may be TRBD1 (6 bases). Germline assignment: CDR1 MNHNY and CDR2 SVGAGI (reference sequence). Trimming left V 8 bases short and J 9 bases short, with 25 bases between. CDR3 length: 15 residues. DNA for the CDR3: TGTGCCAGCCAGACCGGCCGGCAGGGGCCAGGAGCCCAGTACTTC. Amino acid sequence: CASQTGRQGPGAQYF.

V and J are TRBV7-2 and TRBJ1-2; unclear D gene. V was pared by 4 bases and J by 4 bases, with 13 bases between. The CDR3 is 14 residues long. Germline values: CDR1 SGHTA, CDR2 FQGNSA. CDR3 loop: CASSSTLESYGYTF. CDR3 nucleotides: TGTGCCAGCAGCTCCACCTTGGAGAGCTATGGCTACACCTTC.

V usage is TRBV7-9 and J usage is TRBJ2-7; TRBD2 aligns across 7 bases. The CDR3 is 14 amino acids. Per the germline V gene, CDR1 is SEHNR and CDR2 is FQNEAQ (reference sequence). V dropped 3 bases and J dropped 4; count of bases not matched to a gene: 6. The chain's CDR3 is CASSFPGRAYEQYF. As DNA, the CDR3 is TGTGCCAGCAGCTTCCCGGGGAGGGCATACGAGCAGTACTTC.

This clone showed up just once. The V and J genes are TRBV30 and TRBJ2-5; the D call may be TRBD1 or TRBD2 (5 bases each). Trimming cost V 1 base and J 5 bases, with 14 bases left between them. Germline CDR1 and CDR2: GTSNPN and SVGIG (reference sequence). The CDR3 loop spans 14 amino acids. CDR3 coding DNA: TGTGCCTGGAGTGCGGGACCTTGGAGGGAGACCCAGTACTTC. Encoded protein: CAWSAGPWRETQYF.

This clone occurred a few times. This sequence joins TRBV13 and TRBJ1-2, with TRBD1 matching 7 bases. The V segment lost 4 bases and the J segment 4 bases; nucleotides outside the gene matches: 6. Germline CDR1 and CDR2: PRHDT and FYEKMQ (reference sequence). This CDR3 has 14 residues. CDR3 nucleotides: TGTGCCAGCAGCTACAGGGGTAGGTCCTATGGCTACACCTTC. Its protein is CASSYRGRSYGYTF.

The rearrangement links TRBV10-2 to TRBJ1-1; no definite D call. The CDR3 extends over 19 amino acids. The germline gives CDR1 WSHSY, CDR2 SAAADI. Trimming shortened V by 5 bases and J by 1 base, and 26 bases separated the two germline ends. CDR3 nucleotide sequence: TGCGCCAGCAGTACCGTCATAACACTAAAGGAAAGAAGGAACACTGAAGCTTTCTTT. It translates to CASSTVITLKERRNTEAFF.

The CDR3 sequence: CASSRGTGGSLDTQYF. CDR3 sequence (DNA): TGTGCCAGTAGTCGGGGGACAGGGGGCAGTTTGGATACGCAGTATTTT. The chain combines TRBV19 with TRBJ2-3, with 12 bases identical to TRBD1. The J segment lost 6 bases and the V segment lost 5 bases, leaving 9 bases of the junction unmatched. Germline V gene data show CDR1 as LNHDA and CDR2 as SQIVND (reference sequence). The CDR3 runs 16 residues.